This T cell receptor beta chain derives from a study of blood T cell repertoires in COVID-19. Per germline, CDR1 KGHDR and CDR2 SFDVKD. V lost 3 bases to trimming and J lost 4 bases; unmatched junction nucleotides: 6. The CDR3 consists of 15 residues. TCRdb keeps only in-frame clones here, not all; method: immunoSEQ multiplex PCR. The repertoire has 210,000 or so clones, roughly 80% of them found once; the top ten carry roughly 5%. The sequenced sample was peripheral blood. The sequence derives from a human donor in a cohort sampled during active COVID-19. The rearrangement joins TRBV24-1 to TRBJ2-7; 9 bases line up with TRBD1. The CDR3 loop is CATSDKGQGWYEQYF. The CDR3 DNA reads TGTGCCACCAGTGATAAGGGACAGGGCTGGTACGAGCAGTACTTC.